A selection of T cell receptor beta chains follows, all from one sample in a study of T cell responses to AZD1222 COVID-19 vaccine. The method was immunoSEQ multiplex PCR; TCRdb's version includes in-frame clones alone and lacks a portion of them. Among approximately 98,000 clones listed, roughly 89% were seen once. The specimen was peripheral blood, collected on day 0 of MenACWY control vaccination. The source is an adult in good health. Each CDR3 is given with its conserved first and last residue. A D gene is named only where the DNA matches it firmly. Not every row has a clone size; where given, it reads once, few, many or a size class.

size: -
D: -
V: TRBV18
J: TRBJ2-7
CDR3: CASSPGVGGSYEQYF
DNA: TGTGCCAGCTCACCGGGTGTCGGGGGCTCCTACGAGCAGTACTTC

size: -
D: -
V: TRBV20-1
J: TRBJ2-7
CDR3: CSARAITEQYF
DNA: TGCAGTGCTAGGGCTATAACCGAGCAGTACTTC

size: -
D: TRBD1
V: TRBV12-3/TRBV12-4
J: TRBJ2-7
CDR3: CASRKDRAHEQYF
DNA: TGTGCCAGCAGAAAGGACAGGGCCCACGAGCAGTACTTC

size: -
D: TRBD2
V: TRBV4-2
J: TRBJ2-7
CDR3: CASSQDRLAASYEQYF
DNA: TGTGCCAGCAGCCAAGACCGACTAGCGGCGTCATACGAGCAGTACTTC

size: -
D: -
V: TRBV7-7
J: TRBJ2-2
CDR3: CASSAQLGANTGELFF
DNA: TGTGCTAGCAGCGCCCAGCTGGGGGCGAACACCGGGGAGCTGTTTTTT

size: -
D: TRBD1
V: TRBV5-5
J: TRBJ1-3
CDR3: CASSDRDSSGNTIYF
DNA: TGTGCCAGCAGTGATAGGGACAGCTCTGGAAACACCATATATTTT

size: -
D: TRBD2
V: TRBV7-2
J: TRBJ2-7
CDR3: CASSLVAGGAYEQYF
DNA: TGTGCCAGCAGCTTAGTGGCGGGGGGGGCCTACGAGCAGTACTTC

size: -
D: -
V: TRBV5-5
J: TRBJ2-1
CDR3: CASSLAGGEYNEQFF
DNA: TGTGCCAGCAGCTTGGCCGGGGGCGAATACAATGAGCAGTTCTTC

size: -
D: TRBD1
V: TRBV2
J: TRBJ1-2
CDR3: CASRENRGGYTF
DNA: TGTGCCAGCAGGGAAAACAGGGGCGGCTACACCTTC

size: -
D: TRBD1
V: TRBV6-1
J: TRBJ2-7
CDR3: CASSAAPGQGIYEQYF
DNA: TGTGCCAGCAGTGCCGCCCCGGGACAGGGGATCTACGAGCAGTACTTC

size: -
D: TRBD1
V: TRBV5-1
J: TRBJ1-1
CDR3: CASSPDGQGLRTEAFF
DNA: TGCGCCAGCAGCCCCGACGGACAGGGGTTGAGAACTGAAGCTTTCTTT

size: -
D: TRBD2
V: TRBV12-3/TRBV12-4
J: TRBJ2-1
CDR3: CASTWTSGGQFF
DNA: TGTGCCAGCACCTGGACTAGCGGAGGGCAGTTCTTC

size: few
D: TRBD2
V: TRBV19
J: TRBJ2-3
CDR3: CASSIGGGSGDTQYF
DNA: TGTGCCAGTAGTATAGGGGGGGGTTCAGGAGATACGCAGTATTTT

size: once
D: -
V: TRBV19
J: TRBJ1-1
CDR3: CASSYNRATNTEAFF
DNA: TGTGCCAGTAGTTATAACAGGGCCACGAACACTGAAGCTTTCTTT

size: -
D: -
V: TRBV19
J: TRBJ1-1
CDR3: CASTQGPTEAFF
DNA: TGTGCCAGTACCCAGGGTCCCACTGAGGCTTTCTTT

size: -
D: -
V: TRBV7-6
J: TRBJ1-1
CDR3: CASSLGERGTEAFF
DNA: TGTGCCAGCAGCTTAGGAGAGCGAGGCACTGAAGCTTTCTTT

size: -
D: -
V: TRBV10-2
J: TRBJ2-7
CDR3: CASNAAPSSYEQYF
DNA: TGCGCCAGCAATGCAGCCCCGAGCTCCTACGAGCAGTACTTC

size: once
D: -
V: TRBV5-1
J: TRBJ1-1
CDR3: CASSPEPTEAEAFF
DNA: TGCGCCAGCAGTCCCGAACCGACGGAGGCTGAAGCTTTCTTT

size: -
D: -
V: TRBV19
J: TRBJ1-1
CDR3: CASSKGRAGNTEAFF
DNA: TGTGCCAGTAGTAAGGGCCGCGCTGGGAACACTGAAGCTTTCTTT

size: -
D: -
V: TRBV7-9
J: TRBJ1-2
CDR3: CASSRPPGNYTF
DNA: TGTGCCAGCAGCCGCCCCCCGGGCAACTACACCTTC

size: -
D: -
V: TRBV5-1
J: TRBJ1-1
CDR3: CASSFMGATEAFF
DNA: TGCGCCAGCAGCTTTATGGGGGCCACTGAAGCTTTCTTT

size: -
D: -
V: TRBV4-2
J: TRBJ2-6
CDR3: CASSQDTGSGANVLTF
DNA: TGTGCCAGCAGCCAAGATACAGGTTCTGGGGCCAACGTCCTGACTTTC

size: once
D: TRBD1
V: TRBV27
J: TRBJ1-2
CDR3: CASSLSWTGGYGYTF
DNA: TGTGCCAGCAGTTTATCATGGACAGGGGGCTATGGCTACACCTTC

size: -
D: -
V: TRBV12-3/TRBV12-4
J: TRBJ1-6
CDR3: CASSLTGNSPLHF
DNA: TGTGCCAGCAGTTTGACGGGTAATTCACCCCTCCACTTT

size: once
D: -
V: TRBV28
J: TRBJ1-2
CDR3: CAIGAGYGYTF
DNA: TGTGCCATAGGCGCGGGCTATGGCTACACCTTC

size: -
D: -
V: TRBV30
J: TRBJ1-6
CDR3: CACTDLSSYNSPLHF
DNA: TGTGCCTGCACTGACTTGAGCTCCTATAATTCACCCCTCCACTTT

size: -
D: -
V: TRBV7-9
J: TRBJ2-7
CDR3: CASSLQRTLTTYEQYF
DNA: TGTGCCAGCAGCCTTCAGAGGACCCTTACCACCTACGAGCAGTACTTC

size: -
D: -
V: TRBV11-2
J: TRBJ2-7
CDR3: CASSLARYSDEQYF
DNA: TGTGCCAGCAGCTTAGCCAGGTATTCCGACGAGCAGTACTTC

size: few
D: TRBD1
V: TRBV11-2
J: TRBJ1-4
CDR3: CASSLRQGTNEKLFF
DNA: TGTGCCAGCAGCCTGAGACAGGGAACTAATGAAAAACTGTTTTTT

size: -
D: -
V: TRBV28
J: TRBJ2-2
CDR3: CASSPQSTGELFF
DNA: TGTGCCAGCAGCCCACAGAGCACCGGGGAGCTGTTTTTT

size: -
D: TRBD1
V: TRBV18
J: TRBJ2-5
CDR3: CASSPPVQGAAETQYF
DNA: TGTGCCAGCTCACCACCGGTGCAGGGGGCGGCGGAGACCCAGTACTTC

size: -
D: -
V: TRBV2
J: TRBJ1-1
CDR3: CASSGGDRNTEAFF
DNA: TGTGCCAGCAGTGGGGGAGACAGGAACACTGAAGCTTTCTTT

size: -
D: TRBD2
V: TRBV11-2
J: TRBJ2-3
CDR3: CASSLALAGTDTQYF
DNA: TGTGCCAGCAGCTTAGCGCTAGCGGGTACAGATACGCAGTATTTT

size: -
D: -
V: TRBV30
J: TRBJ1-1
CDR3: CAWSATGNEAFF
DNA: TGTGCCTGGAGTGCTACCGGCAACGAAGCTTTCTTT

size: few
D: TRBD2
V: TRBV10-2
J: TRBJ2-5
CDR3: CASSDERGGQETQYF
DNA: TGCGCCAGCAGTGACGAGCGGGGGGGCCAAGAGACCCAGTACTTC

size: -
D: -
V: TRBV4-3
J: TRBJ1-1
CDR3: CASSQVGGTEAFF
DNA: TGCGCCAGCAGCCAAGTGGGGGGCACTGAAGCTTTCTTT

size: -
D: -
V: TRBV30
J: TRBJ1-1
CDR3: CAWTLVRRAFF
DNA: TGTGCCTGGACTCTGGTCCGCCGAGCTTTCTTT

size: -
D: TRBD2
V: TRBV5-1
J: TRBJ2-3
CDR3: CASSLSLAESTDTQYF
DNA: TGCGCCAGCAGCTTGAGTCTAGCGGAAAGCACAGATACGCAGTATTTT

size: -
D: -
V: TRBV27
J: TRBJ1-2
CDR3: CASSPDPYYGYTF
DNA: TGTGCCAGCAGCCCGGACCCGTACTATGGCTACACCTTC

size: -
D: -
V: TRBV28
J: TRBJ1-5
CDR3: CASSLSWTSGNQPQHF
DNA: TGTGCCAGCAGTTTAAGTTGGACGAGTGGCAATCAGCCCCAGCATTTT

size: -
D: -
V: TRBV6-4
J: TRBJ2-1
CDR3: CASSDSTRGPNYNEQFF
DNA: TGTGCCAGCAGTGACTCAACTAGAGGACCAAACTACAATGAGCAGTTCTTC

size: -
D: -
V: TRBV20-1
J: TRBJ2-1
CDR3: CSASSGSEQFF
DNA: TGCAGTGCTTCCTCTGGTTCTGAGCAGTTCTTC

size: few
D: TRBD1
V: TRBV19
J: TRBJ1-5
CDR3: CASETGGDQPQHF
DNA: TGTGCCAGTGAGACAGGGGGTGATCAGCCCCAGCATTTT